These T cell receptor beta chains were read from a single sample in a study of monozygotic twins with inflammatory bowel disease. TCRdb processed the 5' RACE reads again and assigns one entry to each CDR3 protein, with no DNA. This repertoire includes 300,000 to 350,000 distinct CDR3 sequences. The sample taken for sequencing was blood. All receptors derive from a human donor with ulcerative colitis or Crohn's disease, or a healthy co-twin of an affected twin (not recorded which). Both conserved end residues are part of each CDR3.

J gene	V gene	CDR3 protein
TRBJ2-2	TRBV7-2	CASSPSGGRSGELFF
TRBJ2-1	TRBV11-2	CASSSQSGSRVEQFF
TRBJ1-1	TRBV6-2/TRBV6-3	CASSYSTGRGAFF
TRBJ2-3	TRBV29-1	CSAGGGATDTQYF
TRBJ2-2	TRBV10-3	CAISESRDRGHGELFF
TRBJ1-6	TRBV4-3	CASSQGASREDSPLHF
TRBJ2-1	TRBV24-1	CATSGLSDKSYNEQFF
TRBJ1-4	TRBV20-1	CSAFRDIKSFF
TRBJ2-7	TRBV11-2	CASSLGGRGRGEQYF
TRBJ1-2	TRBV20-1	CSAREGQGYGYTF
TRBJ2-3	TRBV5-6	CASSLRLAGAYLDTQYF
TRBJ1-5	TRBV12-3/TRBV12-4	CASSSTRNQPQHF
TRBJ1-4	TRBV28	CASSLGFSNEKLFF
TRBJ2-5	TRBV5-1	CASSAGGRETQYF
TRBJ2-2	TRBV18	CASSPFQGNTGELFF
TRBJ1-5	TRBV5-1	CASSMAGTGVGQPQHF
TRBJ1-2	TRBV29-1	CSVVRDSNYGYTF
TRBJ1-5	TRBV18	CASSPNQGNNQPQHF
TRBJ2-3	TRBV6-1	CASRRGWQGDTQYF
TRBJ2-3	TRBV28	CATKGANRDTQYF
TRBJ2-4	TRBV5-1	CASSPETSGSEIQYF
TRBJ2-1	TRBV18	CASSPWGTNSGLNEQFF
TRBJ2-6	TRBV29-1	CSVGQDRASAGANVLTF
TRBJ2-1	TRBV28	CASSMQAGVAYNEQFF
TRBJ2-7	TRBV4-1	CASSQGETSRYEQYF
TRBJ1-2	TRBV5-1	CASSLDGANYGYTF